A single sample is the source of the 29 T cell receptor beta chains below, sequenced in a study of T cell responses to AZD1222 COVID-19 vaccine. TCRdb keeps only in-frame clones here, not all; method: immunoSEQ multiplex PCR. Among about 170,000 clones listed, approximately 94% were seen once. Sequenced material: peripheral blood, taken on day 0 of AZD1222 vaccination. Source of these receptors: an adult in good health.

The sample holds one count of this clone. This chain joins TRBV18 and TRBJ2-5; tentatively, D is TRBD1 (5 bases). The CDR3 runs to 16 residues. V was cut by 3 bases and J by 2 bases, with 16 bases left in between. Germline CDR1 and CDR2: KGHSH and LQKENI. CDR3 in DNA: TGTGCCAGCTCACCCGACGCGTTCCAGGGACAAGAGACCCAGTACTTC. It yields the protein CASSPDAFQGQETQYF. The full variable domain, completed using reference TRBV18 and TRBJ2-5, is NAGVMQNPRHLVRRRGQEARLRCSPMKGHSHVYWYRQLPEEGLKFMVYLQKENIIDESGMPKERFSAEFPKEGPSILRIQQVVRGDSAAYFCASSPDAFQGQETQYFGPGTRLLVL.

The chain employs TRBV4-2 and TRBJ2-7, with D unresolved. The germline V and J ends were trimmed by 1 base and 3 bases, with 7 bases remaining between them. The CDR3 consists of 13 residues. Germline V gives CDR1 LGHNA, CDR2 YNFKEQ. The CDR3 spells CASSQAEFYEQYF. CDR3 coding DNA: TGTGCCAGCAGCCAAGCAGAATTCTACGAGCAGTACTTC.

This clone was counted a few times. The rearrangement links TRBV19 to TRBJ1-2; the match to TRBD1 covers 7 bases. CDR1 is LNHDA and CDR2 is SQIVND in the germline V gene (reference sequence). With 10 bases clipped from V and 2 bases from J, the junction kept 7 bases outside the gene matches. The CDR3 covers 13 residues. CDR3 region: CATLKGQNYGYTF. As DNA, the CDR3 is TGTGCCACCCTAAAGGGACAGAACTATGGCTACACCTTC.

The chain is built from TRBV5-1 and TRBJ2-7; TRBD2 might be the D (6 bases). The V end lost 4 bases, the J end lost 1 base, and 18 bases lay between the germline ends. Germline V gene lookup returns CDR1 SGHRS and CDR2 YFSETQ. The CDR3 covers 16 residues. The CDR3: CASSPGSSGISYEQYF. The CDR3 nucleotides are TGCGCCAGCAGCCCTGGGAGTAGCGGCATTTCCTACGAGCAGTACTTC.

J is TRBJ1-3 and V is TRBV2, with no clear D. This CDR3 is built from 13 residues. V lost 4 bases and J lost 0, with 4 bases in between. Germline-derived CDR1 and CDR2 are SNHLY and FYNNEI. DNA of the CDR3: TGTGCCAGCAGTGCGGGCTCTGGAAACACCATATATTTT. This codes for CASSAGSGNTIYF.

The CDR3 sequence: CASSSDGGNTIYF. The CDR3 DNA follows: TGTGCCAGCAGTTCCGACGGGGGAAACACCATATATTTT. V gene TRBV12-3 or TRBV12-4 combines with J gene TRBJ1-3; no clear D gene. The length of the CDR3 is 13 residues. Trimming cost V 4 bases and J 4 bases, with 8 bases left between them.

This chain connects TRBV12-5 to TRBJ2-4, with D possibly called TRBD1 or TRBD2 (5 bases each). Germline loops: CDR1 LGHNT, CDR2 FRNRAP. There are 16 residues in the CDR3. Deletions cut 0 bases from V and 5 bases from J, with 14 bases between. The chain's CDR3 is CASGLVPGDGQNIQYF. As DNA, the CDR3 is TGTGCTAGTGGTTTGGTACCCGGGGACGGCCAAAACATTCAGTACTTC.

This chain uses TRBV2 with TRBJ2-1, with D perhaps matching TRBD1 (6 bases). Trimming removed 1 base at V and 6 bases at J, with 13 bases between. The germline gives CDR1 SNHLY, CDR2 FYNNEI. This CDR3 contains 15 residues. CDR3 coding DNA: TGTGCCAGCAGTGAAGGTGCCAGGGGTAGCAATGAGCAGTTCTTC. Amino acid sequence: CASSEGARGSNEQFF.

In its sample, this clone was seen a few times. The chain combines TRBV19 with TRBJ1-5, with D possibly TRBD1 on 5 matching bases. The CDR3 consists of 13 residues. Germline CDR1 is LNHDA and CDR2 is SQIVND (reference sequence). V lost 5 bases and J 7 bases, leaving 12 bases between the germline ends. CDR3 protein: CASSQLQGQPQHF. CDR3 coding DNA: TGTGCCAGTAGTCAACTCCAGGGCCAGCCCCAGCATTTT. Full variable domain (outside the CDR3, taken from reference TRBV19 and TRBJ1-5): DGGITQSPKYLFRKEGQNVTLSCEQNLNHDAMYWYRQDPGQGLRLIYYSQIVNDFQKGDIAEGYSVSREKKESFPLTVTSAQKNPTAFYLCASSQLQGQPQHFGDGTRLSIL.

The V call is TRBV6-1, the J call TRBJ1-2; TRBD1 matches 12 bases. This CDR3 contains 16 residues. The germline V gene encodes CDR1 MNHNS and CDR2 SASEGT. Trimming took 4 bases from V and 4 from J; bases not matched to a gene: 7. CDR3 nucleotides: TGTGCCAGCAGTGGTCGGGGACAGGGGGCGATCTATGGCTACACCTTC. As protein: CASSGRGQGAIYGYTF.

This sequence joins TRBV5-8 and TRBJ2-1, with D possibly being TRBD1 (6 bases). CDR1 and CDR2 (germline): SGHTS, YDEGEE. CDR3 length: 12 residues. The germline V and J ends were trimmed by 2 bases and 8 bases, with 8 bases remaining between them. The CDR3: CASSLQGYEQFF. DNA of the CDR3: TGTGCCAGCAGCTTACAGGGCTATGAGCAGTTCTTC.

This clone has just a few counts. The chain joins TRBV19 to TRBJ1-1; 7 bases line up with TRBD1. J gave up 7 bases and V 5 bases, and 10 bases lay outside the gene matches. CDR1 is LNHDA, CDR2 SQIVND, per germline (reference sequence). This CDR3 has 14 amino acids. In nucleotides, the CDR3 is TGTGCCAGTAGTTTTGACAGGGCGGCGTTTGAAGCTTTCTTT. Translation: CASSFDRAAFEAFF.

This clone was seen only once. The chain employs TRBV30 and TRBJ2-7; D not resolved. Germline V CDR1 and CDR2: GTSNPN, SVGIG (reference sequence). V was pared by 0 bases and J by 3 bases, with 9 bases between. This CDR3 region has 13 residues. For the CDR3, the DNA is TGTGCCTGGAGTGTTAGCACCTTCTACGAGCAGTACTTC. Its protein product is CAWSVSTFYEQYF.

The genes are TRBV15 and TRBJ1-6; unclear D gene. Germline assignment: CDR1 LNHNV and CDR2 YYDKDF (reference sequence). The length of the CDR3 is 16 residues. V was cut by 0 bases and J by 0 bases, with 6 bases left in between. The CDR3 reads CATSRDSASYNSPLHF. DNA of the CDR3: TGTGCCACCAGCAGAGATTCAGCCTCCTATAATTCACCCCTCCACTTT.

This rearrangement joins TRBV4-1 to TRBJ2-5; D is uncertain. V was clipped by 0 bases and J by 0 bases, with 8 bases between them. This CDR3 spans 15 amino acids. Germline CDR1 MGHRA, CDR2 YSYEKL. The CDR3 is CASSQEEVYQETQYF. The CDR3 DNA sequence: TGCGCCAGCAGCCAAGAAGAAGTGTACCAAGAGACCCAGTACTTC.

The chain couples TRBV19 to TRBJ2-1; 11 nucleotides align to TRBD2. The trim removed 6 bases at V and 6 bases at J, leaving 1 base unmatched. Per the germline V gene, CDR1 is LNHDA and CDR2 is SQIVND (reference sequence). CDR3 length equals 13 residues. This CDR3 is CASRLAGANEQFF. The CDR3 DNA sequence: TGTGCCAGTAGACTAGCGGGAGCCAATGAGCAGTTCTTC.

CDR3 coding DNA: TGCGCCAGCTCCCTCCTTCCAAGGGACGATGAGCAGTTCTTC. Protein: CASSLLPRDDEQFF. This chain connects TRBV5-1 to TRBJ2-1; D tentatively fits TRBD1 or TRBD2 (5 bases each). The CDR3 has 14 amino acids. Germline values: CDR1 SGHRS, CDR2 YFSETQ. V dropped 7 bases and J dropped 8 bases, with 19 bases sitting between them. Filled out from reference TRBV5-1 and TRBJ2-1, the complete variable domain reads KAGVTQTPRYLIKTRGQQVTLSCSPISGHRSVSWYQQTPGQGLQFLFEYFSETQRNKGNFPGRFSGRQFSNSRSEMNVSTLELGDSALYLCASSLLPRDDEQFFGPGTRLTVL.

V and J are TRBV5-1 and TRBJ1-1, with 9 bases aligning to TRBD1. Per the germline V gene, CDR1 is SGHRS and CDR2 is YFSETQ. V gave up 6 bases and J gave up 6 bases; unmatched junction bases: 9. The CDR3 is made up of 14 amino acids. CDR3 DNA sequence: TGCGCCAGCACACTACAGGGGGCCGGGGCTGAAGCTTTCTTT. Its translation: CASTLQGAGAEAFF.

With respect to this clone: The junction and the germline gene differ at one end; a read error may be behind it. The rearrangement uses TRBV5-1 and TRBJ2-1; D gene unclear. This CDR3 region has 12 residues. Germline CDR1 and CDR2: SGHRS and YFSETQ. The CDR3 sequence: CASSLDSNGQFF. The DNA for the CDR3 is TGCGCCAGCAGCTTGGACAGCAATGGGCAGTTCTTC. Drawing the rest from reference TRBV5-1 and TRBJ2-1, the complete variable domain is KAGVTQTPRYLIKTRGQQVTLSCSPISGHRSVSWYQQTPGQGLQFLFEYFSETQRNKGNFPGRFSGRQFSNSRSEMNVSTLELGDSALYLCASSLDSNGQFFGPGTRLTVL.

This clone was counted between two and nine times. The gene calls are TRBV7-9 and TRBJ2-1; weak D call: TRBD2 (6 bases). V was trimmed by 4 bases and J by 12 bases, leaving 16 bases between them. CDR1 and CDR2 (germline): SEHNR, FQNEAQ (reference sequence). The CDR3 sequence is 13 residues long. The CDR3: CASSSSGVPRQFF. DNA for the CDR3: TGTGCCAGCAGCTCGTCGGGAGTTCCTCGGCAGTTCTTC.

V gene TRBV19 combines with J gene TRBJ2-7; D is perhaps TRBD1 (6 bases). There are 16 residues in the CDR3. The ends were cut back, 4 bases at V and 4 bases at J, with 20 bases in the middle. Germline V gives CDR1 LNHDA, CDR2 SQIVND (reference sequence). Written as DNA, the CDR3 is TGTGCCAGTAGTACTCTCCCGGGGCCAGGGGCATACGAGCAGTACTTC. It codes for CASSTLPGPGAYEQYF. The full variable domain, rest sourced from reference TRBV19 and TRBJ2-7, is DGGITQSPKYLFRKEGQNVTLSCEQNLNHDAMYWYRQDPGQGLRLIYYSQIVNDFQKGDIAEGYSVSREKKESFPLTVTSAQKNPTAFYLCASSTLPGPGAYEQYFGPGTRLTVT.

J is TRBJ1-2 and V is TRBV5-1, with a weak D call TRBD1 (5 bases). The V gene's germline CDR1 is SGHRS and CDR2 YFSETQ. V was cut by 4 bases and J by 0 bases, with 16 bases left in between. CDR3 size: 16 residues. This CDR3 reads CASSPAAGPPNYGYTF. The CDR3 DNA sequence: TGCGCCAGCAGCCCGGCGGCAGGGCCCCCTAACTATGGCTACACCTTC.

This chain joins TRBV20-1 and TRBJ2-7, with 7 bases that match TRBD2. Germline assignment: CDR1 DFQATT and CDR2 SNEGSKA (reference sequence). CDR3 length equals 13 residues. J was trimmed by 4 bases and V by 3 bases; bases with no gene match: 6. The CDR3 region has the DNA TGCAGTGCTAGTAGCGGGTCAAAATACGAGCAGTACTTC. Translating it yields CSASSGSKYEQYF.

The chain recombines TRBV6-5 with TRBJ1-1; D might be TRBD1 (5 bases). V shed 0 bases and J shed 5 bases, with 10 bases lying between them. CDR3 length: 14 amino acids. Germline V gene sequence: CDR1 MNHEY, CDR2 SVGAGI. The CDR3 spells CASSYSGTWTEAFF. CDR3 nucleotide sequence: TGTGCCAGCAGTTACTCGGGGACGTGGACTGAAGCTTTCTTT.

This clone was found once. The chain combines TRBV19 with TRBJ2-2; a possible D gene is TRBD2 (5 bases). The germline gives CDR1 LNHDA, CDR2 SQIVND (reference sequence). Trimming removed 11 bases from V and 1 base from J, with 17 bases in between. The CDR3 is made up of 15 amino acids. The CDR3 reads CALNARRLNTGELFF. CDR3 DNA sequence: TGTGCCCTTAACGCTAGGAGGTTGAACACCGGGGAGCTGTTTTTT.

The chain carries TRBV19 and TRBJ2-7; 10 bases are a match to TRBD1. The V gene end was trimmed by 5 bases and the J gene end by 6 bases; junction bases not matched to a gene: 4. This CDR3 is 13 amino acids long. Germline V gene sequence: CDR1 LNHDA, CDR2 SQIVND (reference sequence). The CDR3 nucleotides are TGTGCCAGTAGTCCCCGGGACAGGGGCGAGCAGTACTTC. It codes for CASSPRDRGEQYF.

This clone was observed once. The chain links TRBV6-5 to TRBJ1-1, with 8 bases matching TRBD1. CDR3 length: 14 amino acids. Germline V CDR1 and CDR2: MNHEY, SVGAGI. V lost 6 bases to trimming and J lost 0 bases; unmatched junction nucleotides: 3. CDR3 sequence: CASSPGQVNTEAFF. CDR3 sequence (DNA): TGTGCCAGCAGCCCGGGACAGGTGAACACTGAAGCTTTCTTT.

The rearrangement uses TRBV16 and TRBJ1-1, with D uncertain. CDR3 size: 15 residues. Looked up from germline, CDR1 is KGHSY and CDR2 is FQNENV. V shed 0 bases and J shed 1 base, with 9 bases lying between them. CDR3 DNA: TGTGCCAGCAGCCAATCAGCTGAGCGGAACACTGAAGCTTTCTTT. Residues: CASSQSAERNTEAFF.

The V call is TRBV7-2, the J call TRBJ1-1; TRBD1 matches 9 bases. The CDR3 contains 15 residues. Trimming removed 5 bases from V and 3 bases from J; junction bases left unmatched: 7. Germline CDR1 reads SGHTA; CDR2 reads FQGNSA. CDR3 residues: CASSGIRTGDTEAFF. DNA for the CDR3: TGTGCCAGCAGCGGAATTCGGACAGGGGACACTGAAGCTTTCTTT.